This passage covers 30 T cell receptor beta chains from one sample sequenced in a study of blood T cells in healthy people across ages. It was with a sample-barcoded 5' primer and a J-beta primer mix that a second PCR of about 6 to 12 cycles was run. TCRdb re-derived calls from the 5' RACE reads in MiXCR, one entry per CDR3 protein. The sample has about 1.6 million distinct CDR3 sequences, roughly a third seen once. The sample was blood. Receptors were obtained from a woman aged 25 to 39 in good health.

This clonotype was detected a few times. The chain uses TRBV21-1 and TRBJ2-7; the D segment call TRBD1 is taken from the table without a DNA check. TRBV21-1 is described as a pseudogene. The CDR3 runs 17 residues. The CDR3 coding sequence is TGTGCCAGCAGCCTCTTCCGGGGCGTACTCCCCGCCTACGAGCAGTACTTC. Protein sequence: CASSLFRGVLPAYEQYF.

In the case of this clonotype: A much bigger clone sits one base away, suggesting this may be a read error. V usage is TRBV4-1 and J usage is TRBJ2-7; 8 bases are shared with TRBD1. Germline V gene sequence: CDR1 MGHRA, CDR2 YSYEKL. The CDR3 has 16 amino acids. The CDR3 coding sequence is TGCGCCAGCGGCCAACTGGCTGGGACAGGCTCCTACGAGCAGTACTTC. Protein: CASGQLAGTGSYEQYF.

CDR3 residues: CASSYSGGGGELFF. The CDR3 region has the DNA TGTGCCAGCAGTTACTCGGGGGGGGGCGGGGAGCTGTTTTTT. The rearrangement joins TRBV6-5 to TRBJ2-2; TRBD2 agrees at 7 bases. The germline V gene encodes CDR1 MNHEY and CDR2 SVGAGI. The CDR3 sequence is 14 residues long. The junction had 2 bases not matched to a gene; V was cut back by 0 bases and J by 7 bases.

This clonotype came up once. A much larger clone differs from this one at a single base, so this may be a read error. This chain connects TRBV6-2 or TRBV6-3 to TRBJ2-1; D is perhaps TRBD1 or TRBD2 (5 bases each). The CDR3 totals 13 residues. The V and J ends lost 5 bases and 9 bases respectively, with 14 bases between them. The germline V gene has CDR1 MNHEY and CDR2 SVGEGT. The CDR3 DNA sequence: TGTGCCAGCAGTAAGTTCAGGGAGAGTGAGCAGTTCTTC. Protein: CASSKFRESEQFF.

This chain connects TRBV2 to TRBJ2-1; TRBD2 might be the D (5 bases). Germline V CDR1 and CDR2: SNHLY, FYNNEI. The V and J ends lost 3 bases and 4 bases respectively, with 13 bases between them. The CDR3 has 15 amino acids. Here the CDR3 DNA reads TGTGCCAGCAGTGAGGGAACTAGGGTATACAATGAGCAGTTCTTC. It codes for CASSEGTRVYNEQFF.

On this clonotype: A read error may account for a junction end that differs from germline. The chain joins TRBV20-1 to TRBJ2-7; 7 bases are shared with TRBD1. Germline values: CDR1 DFQATT, CDR2 SNEGSKA (reference sequence). The CDR3 covers 15 residues. CDR3 DNA sequence: TGCAGTGCTTTTCTCGGGACAGTTAGCTCCTACGGGCAGTACTTC. This codes for CSAFLGTVSSYGQYF.

This chain connects TRBV27 to TRBJ2-1; 14 bases match TRBD2. CDR3 length: 19 residues. Trimming cost V 2 bases and J 0 bases; bases outside gene matches: 6. Per germline, CDR1 MNHEY and CDR2 SMNVEV (reference sequence). CDR3 DNA: TGTGCCAGCAGTTTACCGGGACTAGCGGGAGCTTGCTCCTACAATGAGCAGTTCTTC. It codes for CASSLPGLAGACSYNEQFF.

V gene TRBV14 combines with J gene TRBJ1-2; D uncertain. The CDR3 extends over 15 amino acids. Trimming took off 1 base at V and 4 bases at J, with 13 bases between the two ends. Germline V gives CDR1 SGHDN, CDR2 FVKESK. The CDR3 DNA sequence: TGTGCCAGCAGCCAAGTAGGGTCGGGTAGCTATGGCTACACCTTC. Translation gives CASSQVGSGSYGYTF.

With respect to this clonotype: Relative to the germline gene, one junction end is altered; a read error may explain this. V is TRBV7-9 and J is TRBJ2-1; no reliable D call. The CDR3 contains 18 residues. Germline values: CDR1 SEHNR, CDR2 FQNEAQ (reference sequence). The CDR3, as DNA: TGTGCCAGCAGCTTAGGGCCCCCTCGAGCGTCCCCCACTGATGAGCAGTCCTTC. This gives the protein CASSLGPPRASPTDEQSF.

This clonotype has more than one count but fewer than ten. The junction differs from germline at one of its ends, possibly a read error. This chain connects TRBV9 to TRBJ2-1; D is undetermined. The CDR3 totals 13 residues. Germline CDR1 reads SGDLS; CDR2 reads YYNGEE. In DNA form, the CDR3 reads TGTTCCAGCAGCGTGGGATCCTACAATGAGCAGTTCTTC. Translation: CSSSVGSYNEQFF.

J is TRBJ1-1 and V is TRBV5-6, with TRBD1 matching over 7 bases. Germline V gives CDR1 SGHDT, CDR2 YYEEEE. The CDR3 has 13 amino acids. Trimming took 2 bases from V and 4 from J; bases not matched to a gene: 2. CDR3 loop: CASSFRQGTEAFF. The CDR3 nucleotides read TGTGCCAGCAGCTTCCGACAGGGCACTGAAGCTTTCTTT.

V usage is TRBV2 and J usage is TRBJ2-3, with 16 bases that match TRBD2. Germline lookup yields CDR1 SNHLY and CDR2 FYNNEI. The CDR3 has 15 amino acids. V was clipped by 6 bases and J by 7 bases; unmatched bases: 4. The CDR3 coding sequence is TGTGCCAGCAGGGGGACTAGCGGGGGGGCGAATACGCAGTATTTT. Translation: CASRGTSGGANTQYF. Combining the CDR3 with reference TRBV2 and TRBJ2-3 gives the whole variable domain EPEVTQTPSHQVTQMGQEVILRCVPISNHLYFYWYRQILGQKVEFLVSFYNNEISEKSEIFDDQFSVERPDGSNFTLKIRSTKLEDSAMYFCASRGTSGGANTQYFGPGTRLTVL.

This clonotype has only a few counts. The chain carries TRBV7-9 and TRBJ2-3; D not certain. V was shortened by 7 bases and J by 5 bases, with 13 bases between the two germline ends. The germline CDR1 and CDR2 sequences are SEHNR and FQNEAQ (reference sequence). The CDR3 extends over 13 amino acids. The CDR3 nucleotides are TGTGCCAGCACCCCCGCGAAGATAGATACGCAGTATTTT. This encodes CASTPAKIDTQYF.

This clonotype was seen a handful of times. The J gene is TRBJ2-3, the V gene TRBV29-1; tentative D call: TRBD2 (5 bases). V lost 3 bases and J lost 0, with 10 bases in between. The CDR3 sequence is 14 residues long. Looked up from germline, CDR1 is SQVTM and CDR2 is ANQGSEA. CDR3 sequence: CSVDRAASTDTQYF. CDR3 DNA sequence: TGCAGCGTTGACCGAGCGGCTAGCACAGATACGCAGTATTTT.

In this sample, this clonotype turned up a few times. The gene calls are TRBV10-3 and TRBJ2-3; 8 bases align to TRBD1. The CDR3 is 15 residues long. V lost 4 bases, J lost 1 base, and 4 bases stayed unmatched. Germline CDR1 and CDR2: ENHRY and SYGVKD. The CDR3 DNA is TGTGCCATCAGTGCCGGACAGGGTGGCACAGATACGCAGTATTTT. Translated: CAISAGQGGTDTQYF.

This clonotype occurred once. J is TRBJ1-2 and V is TRBV10-3; D ambiguous. Looked up from germline, CDR1 is ENHRY and CDR2 is SYGVKD. The CDR3 totals 12 residues. V was trimmed by 6 bases and J by 7 bases, leaving 12 bases between them. The DNA of the CDR3 is TGTGCCATCAGAACGGACGTGGGTGGCTACACCTTC. It codes for CAIRTDVGGYTF.

This clonotype was seen only a few times. At one end, the junction sequence differs from germline, possibly due to a read error. As DNA, the CDR3 is TGTGCCAGCGGCTTCGAGGGGTACAATGAGCAGTTCTTC. As protein: CASGFEGYNEQFF. The V and J genes are TRBV11-2 and TRBJ2-1; either TRBD1 or TRBD2 may supply D (5 bases each). The CDR3 extends over 13 amino acids. Germline assignment: CDR1 SGHAT and CDR2 FQNNGV.

This clonotype was counted ten times or more. The chain joins TRBV5-5 to TRBJ1-6; D is unresolved. Germline V gives CDR1 SGHKS, CDR2 YYEKEE (reference sequence). Trimming cost V 1 base and J 4 bases, with 9 bases left between them. CDR3 length: 15 residues. The CDR3 sequence: CASSLPDGYNSPLHF. In DNA form, the CDR3 reads TGTGCCAGCAGCTTGCCCGACGGGTATAATTCACCCCTCCACTTT. Drawing the rest from reference TRBV5-5 and TRBJ1-6, the complete variable domain is DAGVTQSPTHLIKTRGQQVTLRCSPISGHKSVSWYQQVLGQGPQFIFQYYEKEERGRGNFPDRFSARQFPNYSSELNVNALLLGDSALYLCASSLPDGYNSPLHFGNGTRLTVT.

This clonotype was seen only a few times. This chain uses TRBV9 with TRBJ2-3; D is perhaps TRBD1 or TRBD2 (5 bases each). This CDR3 is 17 amino acids long. The V gene's germline CDR1 is SGDLS and CDR2 YYNGEE. V was shortened by 0 bases and J by 2 bases, with 16 bases between the two germline ends. CDR3 in DNA: TGTGCCAGCAGCGTAGTGGGATGGGGGTCCTACACAGATACGCAGTATTTT. Residues: CASSVVGWGSYTDTQYF.

The chain is built from TRBV12-3 or TRBV12-4 and TRBJ2-7; D call uncertain. The germline V and J ends were trimmed by 4 bases and 2 bases, with 12 bases remaining between them. The CDR3 has 14 amino acids. DNA of the CDR3: TGTGCCAGCAGTTCAGTCCCGCGCCCCTACGAGCAGTACTTC. Translating it yields CASSSVPRPYEQYF.

With regard to this clonotype: One base away lies a much larger clone, so this may be a sequencing read error. The chain uses TRBV4-1 and TRBJ2-1, with D perhaps given as TRBD1 or TRBD2 (5 bases each). V dropped 0 bases and J dropped 10 bases, with 13 bases sitting between them. CDR3 length: 14 amino acids. The V gene's germline CDR1 is MGHRA and CDR2 YSYEKL. The CDR3 spells CASSQDGASYEQFF. The CDR3 nucleotides are TGCGCCAGCAGCCAAGACGGGGCTTCCTACGAGCAGTTCTTC.

This clonotype was seen only a few times. DNA for the CDR3: TGTGCCAGCAGCTTACCTGCCGGGACCTTCGGAGAGACCCAGTACTTC. Amino acid sequence: CASSLPAGTFGETQYF. The chain carries TRBV7-6 and TRBJ2-5; D might be TRBD1 or TRBD2, each matching 5 bases. Trimming stripped 2 bases from V and 4 bases from J, with 17 bases between. This CDR3 region has 16 residues. Germline CDR1 and CDR2: SGHVS and FNYEAQ.

The V and J genes are TRBV2 and TRBJ1-2; possibly TRBD1 for D (6 bases). This CDR3 is 12 amino acids long. The germline V gene encodes CDR1 SNHLY and CDR2 FYNNEI. Trimming removed 6 bases at V and 8 bases at J, with 13 bases between. Here the CDR3 DNA reads TGTGCCAGCAGGGGGGCAGGGCGAGGCTACACCTTC. Translation gives CASRGAGRGYTF. Full variable domain (rest looked up from reference TRBV2 and TRBJ1-2): EPEVTQTPSHQVTQMGQEVILRCVPISNHLYFYWYRQILGQKVEFLVSFYNNEISEKSEIFDDQFSVERPDGSNFTLKIRSTKLEDSAMYFCASRGAGRGYTFGSGTRLTVV.

This clonotype has just a few counts. A read error is possible here, since a much larger clone lies one base away. The rearrangement uses TRBV28 and TRBJ2-1, with D maybe TRBD1 (6 bases). Trimming took 7 bases from V and 8 from J, leaving 18 bases between them. This CDR3 is 14 amino acids long. Germline loops: CDR1 MDHEN, CDR2 SYDVKM. CDR3 coding DNA: TGTGCCAGCAACCTATCAGGGGCTTGGGATGAGCAGTTCTTC. It translates to CASNLSGAWDEQFF.

The V call is TRBV4-1, the J call TRBJ2-7, with 7 positions matching TRBD1. Germline V CDR1 and CDR2: MGHRA, YSYEKL. V dropped 0 bases and J dropped 2; count of bases not matched to a gene: 7. The CDR3 is 16 residues long. As DNA, the CDR3 is TGCGCCAGCAGCCAAGATAGCAGGGGGAGTACCTACGAGCAGTACTTC. Residues: CASSQDSRGSTYEQYF.

Only a few counts were recorded for this clonotype. V is TRBV5-1 and J is TRBJ1-1; the D gene is possibly TRBD1 (6 bases). Germline CDR1 SGHRS, CDR2 YFSETQ. The ends were cut back, 1 base at V and 3 bases at J, with 10 bases in the middle. This CDR3 contains 14 residues. The CDR3 reads CASSLTTGYTEAFF. DNA of the CDR3: TGCGCCAGCAGCTTGACGACAGGATACACTGAAGCTTTCTTT. The full variable domain, its missing parts supplied by reference TRBV5-1 and TRBJ1-1, is KAGVTQTPRYLIKTRGQQVTLSCSPISGHRSVSWYQQTPGQGLQFLFEYFSETQRNKGNFPGRFSGRQFSNSRSEMNVSTLELGDSALYLCASSLTTGYTEAFFGQGTRLTVV.

This sequence joins TRBV10-3 and TRBJ2-5, with a weak D call TRBD1 (5 bases). CDR1 is ENHRY and CDR2 is SYGVKD in the germline V gene. The V gene lost 4 bases and the J gene lost 5 bases, with 14 bases spanning the gap. This CDR3 comprises 14 residues. The CDR3 DNA reads as TGTGCCATCAGTGGAGGAAGGGGATGGGAGACCCAGTACTTC. Translating gives CAISGGRGWETQYF.

This clonotype turned up a few times. J is TRBJ2-1 and V is TRBV3-1; D unresolved. V lost 8 bases, J lost 3 bases, and 17 bases lay in between. Germline V CDR1 and CDR2: LGHDT, YNNKEL (reference sequence). The length of the CDR3 is 15 residues. The CDR3 DNA sequence: TGTGCCAGCGGATCCCGGACGGTTGGCTACAATGAGCAGTTCTTC. This encodes CASGSRTVGYNEQFF.

V is TRBV13 and J is TRBJ2-3, with D tentatively TRBD2 (6 bases). Germline values: CDR1 PRHDT, CDR2 FYEKMQ (reference sequence). The CDR3 totals 15 residues. V was cut by 2 bases and J by 2 bases, with 11 bases left in between. CDR3 sequence reads: CASSLRAGYTDTQYF. As DNA, the CDR3 is TGTGCCAGCAGCTTACGTGCGGGGTACACAGATACGCAGTATTTT.

This clonotype was seen a handful of times. The chain links TRBV28 to TRBJ2-7; 12 bases map to TRBD1. Germline lookup yields CDR1 MDHEN and CDR2 SYDVKM. This CDR3 contains 16 residues. V was clipped by 1 base and J by 4 bases; unmatched bases: 5. In nucleotides, the CDR3 is TGTGCCAGCAGTTTATTGTCGGGACAGGGGGCATACGAGCAGTACTTC. Protein sequence: CASSLLSGQGAYEQYF.